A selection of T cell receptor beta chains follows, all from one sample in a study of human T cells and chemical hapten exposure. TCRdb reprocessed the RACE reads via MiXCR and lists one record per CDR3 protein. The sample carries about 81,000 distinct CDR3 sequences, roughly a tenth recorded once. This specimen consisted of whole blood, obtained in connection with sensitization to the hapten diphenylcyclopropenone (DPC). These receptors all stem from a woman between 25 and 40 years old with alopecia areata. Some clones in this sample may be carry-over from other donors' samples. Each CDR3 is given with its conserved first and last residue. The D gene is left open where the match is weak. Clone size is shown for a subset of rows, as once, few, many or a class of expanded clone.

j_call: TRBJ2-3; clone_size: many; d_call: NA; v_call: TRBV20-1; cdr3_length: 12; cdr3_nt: TGCAGTGCCCCACTGGGGTTAGATACGCAGTATTTT; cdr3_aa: CSAPLGLDTQYF
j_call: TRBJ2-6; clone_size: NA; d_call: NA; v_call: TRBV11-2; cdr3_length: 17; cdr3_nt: TGTGCCAGCAGCTTAGGGACACTGGTCTCTGGGGCCAACGTCCTGACTTTC; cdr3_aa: CASSLGTLVSGANVLTF
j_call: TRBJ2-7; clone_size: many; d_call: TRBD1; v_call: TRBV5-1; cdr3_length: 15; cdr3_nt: TGCGCCAGCAGCTCGGTCGGACAGGCGGCCCACGAGCAGTACTTC; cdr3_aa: CASSSVGQAAHEQYF
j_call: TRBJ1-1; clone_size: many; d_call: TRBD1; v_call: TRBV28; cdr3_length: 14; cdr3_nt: TGTGCCAGCAGTTCAACCGGGACAGCCCCTGAAGCTTTCTTT; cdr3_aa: CASSSTGTAPEAFF
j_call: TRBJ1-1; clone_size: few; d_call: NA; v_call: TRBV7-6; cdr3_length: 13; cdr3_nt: TGTGCCAGCAGCTTAATTAGGAACACTGAAGCTTTCTTT; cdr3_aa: CASSLIRNTEAFF
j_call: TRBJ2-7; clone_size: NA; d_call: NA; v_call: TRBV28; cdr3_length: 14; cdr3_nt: TGTGCCAGCACCGTTACGGGACTTCGCTACGAGCAGTACTTC; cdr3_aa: CASTVTGLRYEQYF
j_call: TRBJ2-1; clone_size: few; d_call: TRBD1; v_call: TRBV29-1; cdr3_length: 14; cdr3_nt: TGCAGCGTTGACACCGGGACAGGATTCTATGAGCAGTTCTTC; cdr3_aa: CSVDTGTGFYEQFF
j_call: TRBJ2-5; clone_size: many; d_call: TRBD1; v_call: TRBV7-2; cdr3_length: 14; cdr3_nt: TGTGCCAGCAGCCCACAAAGGGGGCGAGAGACCCAGTACTTC; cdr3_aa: CASSPQRGRETQYF
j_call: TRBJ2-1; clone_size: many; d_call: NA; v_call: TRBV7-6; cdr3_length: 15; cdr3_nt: TGTGCCAGCAGCTTAGTCGACAGTTCCTACAATGAGCAGTTCTTC; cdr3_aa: CASSLVDSSYNEQFF
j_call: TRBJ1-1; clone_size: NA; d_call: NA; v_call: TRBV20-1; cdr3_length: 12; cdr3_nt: TGCAGTGCTAGGTCCTTAAACACTGAAGCTTTCTTT; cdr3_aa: CSARSLNTEAFF
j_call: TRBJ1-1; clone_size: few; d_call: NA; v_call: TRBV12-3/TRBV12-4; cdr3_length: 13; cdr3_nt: TGTGCCAGCAGTTCTGGGTACAACACTGAAGCTTTCTTT; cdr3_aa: CASSSGYNTEAFF
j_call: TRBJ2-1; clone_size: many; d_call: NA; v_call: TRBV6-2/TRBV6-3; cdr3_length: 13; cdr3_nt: TGTGCCAGCAGTTTTCTAGCATCAGCCGAGCAGTTCTTC; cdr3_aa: CASSFLASAEQFF
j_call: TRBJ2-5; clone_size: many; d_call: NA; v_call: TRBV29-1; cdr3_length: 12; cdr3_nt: TGCAGCGTTATAGGCCTCCAAGAGACCCAGTACTTC; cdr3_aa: CSVIGLQETQYF
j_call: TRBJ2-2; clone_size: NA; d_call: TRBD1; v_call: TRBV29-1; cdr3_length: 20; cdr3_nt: TGCAGCCCACCCGAAGGACAGGTGGCGCTCCTTAACGCGAACACCGGGGAGCTGTTTTTT; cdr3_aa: CSPPEGQVALLNANTGELFF
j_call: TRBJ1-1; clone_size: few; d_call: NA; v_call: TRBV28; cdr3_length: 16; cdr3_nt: TGTGCCAGCACCAATTTGGGGGGGGGACTGAACACTGAAGCTTTCTTT; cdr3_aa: CASTNLGGGLNTEAFF
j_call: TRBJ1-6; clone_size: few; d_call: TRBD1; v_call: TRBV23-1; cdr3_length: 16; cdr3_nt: TGCGCCAGCAGTCATACACCCCGACAGGGTGGTTCACCCCTCCACTTT; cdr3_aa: CASSHTPRQGGSPLHF
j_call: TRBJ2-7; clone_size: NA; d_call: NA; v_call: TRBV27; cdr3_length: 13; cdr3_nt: TGTGCCGGCAGTTTGACCGGGATCGCCGAGCAGTACTTC; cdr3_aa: CAGSLTGIAEQYF
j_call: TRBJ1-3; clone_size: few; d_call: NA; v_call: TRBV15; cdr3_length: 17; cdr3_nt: TGTGCCACCAGCAGAGATGTTACCGCCGGAGAGGGAAACACCATATATTTT; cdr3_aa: CATSRDVTAGEGNTIYF
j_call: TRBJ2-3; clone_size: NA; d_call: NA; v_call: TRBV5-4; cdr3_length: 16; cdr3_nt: TGTGCCAGCAGTCAACTCCAGGGGGGCAACACAGATACGCAGTATTTT; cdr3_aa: CASSQLQGGNTDTQYF
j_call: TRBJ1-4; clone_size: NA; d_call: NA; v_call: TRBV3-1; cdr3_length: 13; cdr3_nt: TGTGCCAGCAGCCAAGCGCCGATGGAAAAACTGTTTTTT; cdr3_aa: CASSQAPMEKLFF
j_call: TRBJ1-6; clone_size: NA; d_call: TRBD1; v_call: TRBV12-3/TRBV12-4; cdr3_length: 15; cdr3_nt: TGTGCCAGCAGTCTAAACGGGGACAGTAATTCACCCCTCCACTTT; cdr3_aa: CASSLNGDSNSPLHF
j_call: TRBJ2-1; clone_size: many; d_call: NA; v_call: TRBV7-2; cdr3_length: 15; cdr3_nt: TGTGCCAGCAGCTCTGGACAGATTCCATACAATGAGCAGTTCTTC; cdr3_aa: CASSSGQIPYNEQFF
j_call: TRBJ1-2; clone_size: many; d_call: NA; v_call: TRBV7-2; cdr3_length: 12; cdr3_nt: TGTGCCAGCAGCGCGGGACCATATGGCTACACCTTC; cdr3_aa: CASSAGPYGYTF
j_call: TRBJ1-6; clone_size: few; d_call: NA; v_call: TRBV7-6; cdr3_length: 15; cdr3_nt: TGTGCCAGCAGCTTAGATGGGGGGCCAACGACACCCCTCCACTTT; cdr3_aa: CASSLDGGPTTPLHF
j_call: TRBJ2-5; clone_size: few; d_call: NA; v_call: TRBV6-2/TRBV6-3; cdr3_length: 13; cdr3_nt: TGTGCCAGCACCCCTGACGGACAAGAGACCCAGTACTTC; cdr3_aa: CASTPDGQETQYF
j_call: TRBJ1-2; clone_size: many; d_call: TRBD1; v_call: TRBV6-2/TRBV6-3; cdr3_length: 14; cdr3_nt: TGTGCCAGCAGGCCGGGACAGGACGACTATGGCTACACCTTC; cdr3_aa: CASRPGQDDYGYTF
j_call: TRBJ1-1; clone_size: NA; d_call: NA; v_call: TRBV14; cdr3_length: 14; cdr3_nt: TGTGCCAGCAGCCAAGATTCTAGCGACACTGAAGCTTTCTTT; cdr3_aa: CASSQDSSDTEAFF